The following is a T cell receptor (beta chain) sequence with its context. Antigen unknown. The CDR3 is 16 residues long. In germline, CDR1 is SEHNR, CDR2 FQNEAQ (reference sequence). Losses at the gene ends were 5 bases for V and 5 bases for J; bases not matched to a gene: 10. The source of the sample is a study of identical twins. Study-level findings and limits: Models underestimated how often monozygotic twins shared out-of-frame TCR alpha.

Each CDR3 protein is one row after TCRdb ran MiXCR on the 5' RACE reads. The table shows around 470,000 distinct CDR3 sequences, with about 14% occurring only once. These data are also associated with another study on yellow fever vaccine responses in identical twins.

The sample consisted of CD4+ T cells sorted from blood. The sequence came from a woman aged 18-29 years in good health. The J gene is TRBJ2-4, the V gene TRBV7-9, with 9 nucleotides matching TRBD1. The CDR3 protein is CASSKYLTGGENIQYF. In nucleotides, the CDR3 is TGTGCCAGCAGCAAATACTTGACAGGGGGGGAAAACATTCAGTACTTC.